A selection of T cell receptor beta chains follows, all from one sample in a study of blood T cell repertoires in COVID-19. Some clones are missing from TCRdb's copy, which holds only in-frame ones; the method was immunoSEQ multiplex PCR. Seen here are about 410,000 clones, around 91% observed once, and the top ten hold roughly 1.6%. The sequencing sample was made of peripheral blood. The receptors come from a woman aged 40 to 55 with COVID-19, enrolled during active disease. Both conserved end residues are part of each CDR3. A D gene is named only where the DNA matches it firmly. Not every row has a clone size; where given, it reads once, few, many or a size class.

d_call	v_call	clone_size	j_call	cdr3_aa	cdr3_nt
TRBD2	TRBV6-1	NA	TRBJ2-3	CASSAQMTSGLSDTQYF	TGTGCCAGCAGTGCCCAAATGACTAGCGGGTTGTCAGATACGCAGTATTTT
NA	TRBV7-9	NA	TRBJ1-2	CASSSEQGLGYGYTF	TGTGCCAGCAGCTCCGAACAGGGTTTGGGCTATGGCTACACCTTC
NA	TRBV7-9	NA	TRBJ2-2	CASSRLGGTGELFF	TGTGCCAGCAGCCGCTTGGGGGGTACCGGGGAGCTGTTTTTT
NA	TRBV21-1	few	TRBJ2-3	CASSKEGRVVFTDTQYF	TGTGCCAGCAGCAAAGAAGGGCGGGTAGTATTCACAGATACGCAGTATTTT
TRBD2	TRBV28	once	TRBJ2-3	CASSLRSGRDTDTQYF	TGTGCCAGCAGTTTAAGGAGCGGGAGGGACACAGATACGCAGTATTTT
TRBD1	TRBV15	NA	TRBJ1-2	CATSRDPQGQGGYGYTF	TGTGCCACCAGCAGAGACCCCCAGGGACAGGGGGGGTATGGCTACACCTTC
NA	TRBV19	NA	TRBJ1-1	CASQGQMRSEAFF	TGTGCCAGTCAAGGACAGATGCGGTCTGAAGCTTTCTTT
NA	TRBV28	once	TRBJ1-4	CASSAGGEEKLFF	TGTGCCAGCAGTGCGGGGGGGGAGGAAAAACTGTTTTTT
NA	TRBV7-8	once	TRBJ2-2	CASSPLGRANTGELFF	TGTGCCAGCAGCCCCCTCGGGCGGGCGAACACCGGGGAGCTGTTTTTT
NA	TRBV28	NA	TRBJ1-2	CASRQESPHVYGYTF	TGTGCCAGCAGACAGGAGTCCCCTCATGTCTATGGCTACACCTTC
NA	TRBV19	NA	TRBJ2-1	CASSIGELGSYNEQFF	TGTGCCAGTAGTATAGGGGAACTAGGTTCCTACAATGAGCAGTTCTTC
TRBD1	TRBV5-4	NA	TRBJ1-6	CASSYLLPGGNSPLHF	TGTGCCAGCAGTTACCTACTCCCAGGGGGCAATTCACCCCTCCACTTT
TRBD1	TRBV2	NA	TRBJ1-6	CASSRDSDNSPLHF	TGTGCCAGCAGTAGGGACAGTGATAATTCACCCCTCCACTTT
NA	TRBV5-1	NA	TRBJ2-7	CASSLGLMSSYEQYF	TGCGCCAGCAGCCTGGGCCTTATGAGCTCCTACGAGCAGTACTTC
NA	TRBV5-4	NA	TRBJ2-5	CASSLGVGKETQYF	TGTGCCAGCAGCTTGGGGGTCGGGAAAGAGACCCAGTACTTC
TRBD1	TRBV6-5	NA	TRBJ2-7	CASSREPDRDYEQYF	TGTGCCAGCAGCAGAGAGCCCGACAGGGACTACGAGCAGTACTTC
NA	TRBV7-2	NA	TRBJ2-5	CASSRDSSRGTQYF	TGTGCCAGCAGTAGGGACTCTTCACGGGGGACCCAGTACTTC
TRBD1	TRBV7-2	NA	TRBJ2-6	CASSLARRTGIGGANVLTF	TGTGCCAGCAGCTTAGCAAGGCGGACAGGGATTGGTGGGGCCAACGTCCTGACTTTC
NA	TRBV19	NA	TRBJ1-2	CASSSRERNTF	TGTGCCAGTAGTAGCCGGGAAAGGAACACCTTC
NA	TRBV4-2	NA	TRBJ2-7	CASSQEGAGAVYEQYF	TGTGCCAGCAGCCAAGAAGGGGCAGGGGCGGTCTACGAGCAGTACTTC
TRBD1	TRBV27	NA	TRBJ2-7	CASRRTPGQAYYEQYF	TGTGCCAGCAGGCGCACCCCGGGACAGGCCTACTACGAGCAGTACTTC
TRBD1	TRBV6-6	once	TRBJ1-5	CASSYSGRGVTQPQHF	TGTGCCAGCAGTTACTCTGGCAGGGGGGTTACTCAGCCCCAGCATTTT
NA	TRBV20-1	once	TRBJ2-5	CSASYETQYF	TGCAGTGCTAGTTATGAGACCCAGTACTTC
TRBD2	TRBV20-1	NA	TRBJ2-5	CSASRGRAQETQYF	TGCAGTGCTAGTCGCGGGAGGGCCCAAGAGACCCAGTACTTC
NA	TRBV10-3	once	TRBJ1-1	CAISEPTGFGTEAFF	TGTGCCATCAGTGAACCGACAGGATTTGGCACTGAAGCTTTCTTT
TRBD1	TRBV10-3	NA	TRBJ1-2	CAISESAGGRSIYGYTF	TGTGCCATCAGTGAGTCGGCAGGGGGAAGATCCATCTATGGCTACACCTTC
TRBD2	TRBV19	NA	TRBJ2-2	CASSISGGAGGELFF	TGTGCCAGTAGTATAAGCGGGGGGGCAGGCGGGGAGCTGTTTTTT
TRBD1	TRBV5-1	NA	TRBJ1-5	CASSQGDRGANQPQHF	TGCGCCAGCAGCCAAGGGGACAGGGGGGCGAATCAGCCCCAGCATTTT
NA	TRBV5-4	few	TRBJ2-2	CASSLDGRGWTGELFF	TGTGCCAGCAGCTTGGACGGGAGAGGATGGACCGGGGAGCTGTTTTTT
NA	TRBV18	NA	TRBJ2-7	CASSPLGIYEQYF	TGTGCCAGCTCCCCCCTCGGGATCTACGAGCAGTACTTC
NA	TRBV28	NA	TRBJ2-3	CASRATQRDTQYF	TGTGCCAGCAGGGCGACCCAGAGGGATACGCAGTATTTT
TRBD2	TRBV19	NA	TRBJ2-1	CASTNRRGLAGEGNEQFF	TGTGCCAGTACGAACCGACGGGGACTAGCGGGAGAGGGGAATGAGCAGTTCTTC
TRBD1	TRBV19	NA	TRBJ1-5	CASDLTGLRHQPQHF	TGTGCCAGTGACCTGACAGGGTTGAGGCATCAGCCCCAGCATTTT
NA	TRBV28	NA	TRBJ2-7	CASATRFRGSYEQYF	TGTGCCAGCGCTACCCGGTTCCGGGGCTCCTACGAGCAGTACTTC
TRBD2	TRBV30	NA	TRBJ2-1	CAWSDPHSGAYNEQFF	TGTGCCTGGAGTGACCCCCATAGCGGGGCGTACAATGAGCAGTTCTTC
NA	TRBV2	NA	TRBJ1-1	CASSPQGVLNTEAFF	TGTGCCAGCAGCCCACAGGGTGTGTTGAACACTGAAGCTTTCTTT
NA	TRBV27	NA	TRBJ1-1	CASSLTVMNTEAFF	TGTGCCAGCAGTTTAACGGTCATGAACACTGAAGCTTTCTTT
TRBD1	TRBV18	NA	TRBJ1-1	CASSPSTGGTEAFF	TGTGCCAGCTCACCGTCAACAGGGGGCACTGAAGCTTTCTTT
TRBD2	TRBV29-1	NA	TRBJ2-5	CSVDGLAEETQYF	TGCAGCGTTGATGGACTAGCGGAAGAGACCCAGTACTTC
NA	TRBV3-1/TRBV3-2	NA	TRBJ1-2	CASSFGGANYGYTF	TGTGCCAGCAGTTTCGGGGGGGCAAACTATGGCTACACCTTC
NA	TRBV4-1	once	TRBJ2-7	CASSQAETYSYEQYF	TGCGCCAGCAGCCAAGCAGAGACATACTCCTACGAGCAGTACTTC